This T cell receptor (beta chain) was identified during a study of T cells after yellow fever vaccination. Study results and caveats: Weaker overall, the secondary response nonetheless peaked faster (day 5 versus 15). In FACS-sorted repertoires, abundant clonotypes from the bulk population could appear as contaminants.

TCRdb independently ran MiXCR on the 5' RACE reads; one entry per CDR3 protein. The repertoire includes about 230,000 distinct CDR3 sequences, 6% to 8% of them detected once, and approximately 1.1% sits in the top ten. This clonotype was seen a few times. As yet, its antigen is unknown. The ends lost 5 bases at V and 9 bases at J; junction bases unmatched: 9. The CDR3 has 15 amino acids. Germline CDR1 SGHTA, CDR2 FQGNSA. Sequenced here: CD4+ T cells sorted from PBMCs, sampled on the day of the yellow fever booster vaccination. The TCR sequence derives from a man younger than 40 who received the YFV17D yellow fever vaccine. The chain links TRBV7-2 to TRBJ2-7, with TRBD2 identical over 14 bases. The CDR3 DNA follows: TGTGCCAGCAGCAAGCCGGGACTAGCGGGAGCGGGGCAGTACTTC. It is translated as CASSKPGLAGAGQYF. Full variable domain (outside the CDR3, taken from reference TRBV7-2 and TRBJ2-7): GAGVSQSPSNKVTEKGKDVELRCDPISGHTALYWYRQSLGQGLEFLIYFQGNSAPDKSGLPSDRFSAERTGGSVSTLTIQRTQQEDSAVYLCASSKPGLAGAGQYFGPGTRLTVT.